This T cell receptor beta chain was profiled in a study of cytomegalovirus exposure and HLA in healthy donors. CDR3 length equals 12 residues. Trimming cost V 6 bases and J 9 bases, with 15 bases left between them. Germline V gene sequence: CDR1 SQVTM, CDR2 ANQGSEA. Assay: immunoSEQ multiplex PCR; the TCRdb copy retains only in-frame clones and omits some. The sample contains roughly 200,000 clones, about 89% of which appear only once. The sequenced material came from PBMCs. V gene TRBV29-1 combines with J gene TRBJ2-1; D gene unclear. The receptor comes from a man aged 25-45 years in good health and CMV-seropositive. The CDR3 DNA reads TGCAGCGTGTCCGAGAAGGTTGTTGAGCAGTTCTTC. Translating gives CSVSEKVVEQFF.